The 10 T cell receptor beta chains given below trace back to one sample, sequenced in a study of early T cells in non-severe SARS-CoV-2 infection. Each CDR3 protein gets one entry after TCRdb re-called the 5' RACE reads with MiXCR. The repertoire holds some 46,000 distinct CDR3 sequences, with 5.5% to 7.5% as singletons. The material sequenced was whole blood, taken at baseline. The receptors derive from an adult who was a healthcare worker with PCR-confirmed SARS-CoV-2 infection or an uninfected control (not recorded which).

This chain joins TRBV6-5 and TRBJ2-7, with 9 bases fitting TRBD1. Germline V gene lookup returns CDR1 MNHEY and CDR2 SVGAGI. CDR3 length: 13 residues. V trimming: 5 bases; J trimming: 7 bases; junction bases outside the gene matches: 6. This CDR3 reads CASSRDRAREQYF. The CDR3 DNA is TGTGCCAGCAGTCGGGACAGGGCGCGAGAGCAGTACTTC.

This clonotype has ten or more counts. V and J are TRBV11-2 and TRBJ2-5, with D maybe TRBD1 (6 bases). With 5 bases removed from V and 5 bases from J, the gap between germline ends came to 18 bases. Germline CDR1 reads SGHAT; CDR2 reads FQNNGV. The CDR3 spans 15 residues. In nucleotides, the CDR3 is TGTGCCAGCAGCATCGGACAGCTACTGCGGGAGACCCAGTACTTC. It codes for CASSIGQLLRETQYF.

This chain joins TRBV11-3 and TRBJ2-7; unclear D gene. The CDR3 spans 13 residues. Germline CDR1 reads SGHNT; CDR2 reads YENEEA. Trimming took 0 bases from V and 2 from J, leaving 5 bases between them. The CDR3 DNA is TGTGCCAGCAGCTTAGATCAAACCTACGAGCAGTACTTC. It codes for CASSLDQTYEQYF.

The chain has TRBV4-3 and TRBJ2-3; 7 bases match TRBD2. The trim removed 4 bases at V and 6 bases at J, leaving 13 bases unmatched. The germline CDR1 and CDR2 sequences are LGHNA and YSLEER. The CDR3 sequence is 16 residues long. The CDR3 region is CASSPGLTRMPDTQYF. CDR3 in DNA: TGCGCCAGCAGCCCGGGACTAACTCGCATGCCGGATACGCAGTATTTT.

The sample holds many counts of this clonotype. The chain uses TRBV20-1 and TRBJ2-7; TRBD2 is a possible D gene (6 bases). Trimming pared 3 bases from V and 4 bases from J, leaving 19 bases between. CDR3 size: 15 residues. CDR1 is DFQATT, CDR2 SNEGSKA, per germline (reference sequence). CDR3 loop: CSARAPQEEGYEQYF. CDR3 DNA sequence: TGCAGTGCTAGGGCCCCCCAGGAGGAGGGATACGAGCAGTACTTC.

This chain connects TRBV12-3 or TRBV12-4 to TRBJ1-3; D gene uncertain. Trimming shortened V by 6 bases and J by 0 bases, and 6 bases separated the two germline ends. The CDR3 covers 13 residues. The CDR3 region has the DNA TGTGCCAGCAGGCCAGTCTCTGGAAACACCATATATTTT. Encoded protein: CASRPVSGNTIYF.

This clonotype was picked up a small number of times. The gene calls are TRBV7-3 and TRBJ2-3; no definite D call. V was trimmed by 4 bases and J by 2 bases, leaving 13 bases between them. The length of the CDR3 is 15 residues. Germline CDR1 SGHTA, CDR2 FQGTGA. In nucleotides, the CDR3 is TGTGCCAGCAGCTCAAACCCCCGGGCCACAGATACGCAGTATTTT. Translated, it gives CASSSNPRATDTQYF.

This clonotype was seen repeatedly, ten times or more. The rearrangement links TRBV18 to TRBJ1-1; tentative D call: TRBD1 (6 bases). V was cut by 0 bases and J by 4 bases, with 12 bases left in between. Germline assignment: CDR1 KGHSH and CDR2 LQKENI. This CDR3 contains 15 residues. The CDR3 coding sequence is TGTGCCAGCTCACCACCGCCAGGGGCGGGCACTGAAGCTTTCTTT. It yields the protein CASSPPPGAGTEAFF.

This clonotype was counted ten times or more. This chain joins TRBV28 and TRBJ1-6, with 8 nucleotides matching TRBD1. The CDR3 spans 18 residues. The V gene end was trimmed by 4 bases and the J gene end by 0 bases; junction bases not matched to a gene: 8. CDR1 MDHEN and CDR2 SYDVKM come from the germline V gene. The CDR3 here is CASSYGRTGSSYNSPLHF. In DNA, the CDR3 is TGTGCCAGCAGTTACGGTCGGACAGGGAGCTCCTATAATTCACCCCTCCACTTT.

This clonotype appeared a few times. The chain links TRBV19 to TRBJ1-2; D perhaps matches TRBD1 (5 bases). Trimming took off 7 bases at V and 0 bases at J, with 9 bases between the two ends. The germline V gene has CDR1 LNHDA and CDR2 SQIVND (reference sequence). This CDR3 is built from 13 residues. CDR3 sequence reads: CASIDRANYGYTF. CDR3 nucleotide sequence: TGTGCCAGTATTGACAGAGCTAACTATGGCTACACCTTC.